This entry lists 5 T cell receptor beta chains sequenced from one sample in a study of control samples from healthy donors and cancer patients. TCRdb keeps only in-frame clones here, not all; method: immunoSEQ multiplex PCR. The profile shows about 150,000 clones, about 94% of them singletons. The sequencing input was blood. The receptors were gathered from a middle-aged man in good health.

The chain recombines TRBV6-6 with TRBJ1-4, with D unclear. Trimming stripped 3 bases from V and 8 bases from J, with 13 bases between. This CDR3 contains 14 residues. The germline gives CDR1 MNHNY, CDR2 SVGAGI (reference sequence). The CDR3 DNA reads TGTGCCAGCAGTTATGAGGGCTTGAGGGAAAAACTGTTTTTT. It yields the protein CASSYEGLREKLFF.

The chain recombines TRBV19 with TRBJ2-5; either TRBD1 or TRBD2 may fit D (5 bases each). Germline V gene lookup returns CDR1 LNHDA and CDR2 SQIVND (reference sequence). The CDR3 has 14 amino acids. V was cut by 4 bases and J by 2 bases, with 11 bases left in between. Here the CDR3 DNA reads TGTGCCAGTAGTACCCGGGACGGACAAGAGACCCAGTACTTC. Amino acids: CASSTRDGQETQYF.

The chain has TRBV6-6 and TRBJ1-2; no firm D call. The germline CDR1 and CDR2 sequences are MNHNY and SVGAGI (reference sequence). V was cut by 7 bases and J by 4 bases, with 13 bases left in between. CDR3 length equals 13 residues. The chain's CDR3 is CASIEPVFYGYTF. CDR3 DNA: TGTGCCAGCATCGAACCGGTCTTCTATGGCTACACCTTC.

V gene TRBV6-5 combines with J gene TRBJ2-7; unclear D gene. The CDR3 spans 14 residues. V was trimmed by 0 bases and J by 6 bases, leaving 12 bases between them. CDR1 and CDR2 from the germline V gene are MNHEY and SVGAGI. The CDR3 nucleotides read TGTGCCAGCAGTTACTCGAAAAGAGCCAGCGAGCAGTACTTC. Amino acid sequence: CASSYSKRASEQYF.

The chain carries TRBV6-2 or TRBV6-3 and TRBJ1-2; D ambiguous. Germline V lookup: CDR1 MNHEY, CDR2 SVGEGT. The germline V and J ends were trimmed by 3 bases and 8 bases, with 19 bases remaining between them. CDR3 size: 15 residues. The CDR3 DNA follows: TGTGCCAGCAGTTATCGGACTACACACCCTGGGGGCTACACCTTC. Translated, it gives CASSYRTTHPGGYTF.